This T cell receptor beta chain appears in the sequencing data of a study of blood T cell repertoires in COVID-19. Whole-study context: Sites in the United States, Italy and Spain provided acute and convalescent COVID-19 samples.

Original data processing: Nucleated cell counts were estimated from reference gene primer amplification. Clones were read by immunoSEQ multiplex PCR, and TCRdb kept only the in-frame ones, dropping some. The D gene and trimming were derived from the DNA, and the V and J assignments and clone size from that table. The sample yields around 250,000 clones, approximately 80% seen once. The TCR comes from a human donor in a cohort sampled during active COVID-19. The sample was peripheral blood.

This chain's CDR3 is CASSRGQGAYEQYF. CDR3 bases: TGTGCCAGTAGTAGGGGACAGGGGGCGTACGAGCAGTACTTC. The V and J genes are TRBV19 and TRBJ2-7; 12 nucleotides line up with TRBD1. Germline V lookup: CDR1 LNHDA, CDR2 SQIVND (reference sequence). This CDR3 region has 14 residues. V was clipped by 4 bases and J by 4 bases; unmatched bases: 2.